This entry lists 21 T cell receptor beta chains sequenced from one sample in a study of T cells in Graves' hyperthyroidism and ophthalmopathy (dated by TCRdb to 2018 to 2020). Library method: multiplex PCR. Instrument used: Illumina HiSeq 2000. The TCR beta CDR3 regions were amplified from the RNA transcripts. The first round of RT-PCR for the TCR CDR3 was performed with the HTBI primer set and the Qiagen OneStep RT-PCR kit. TCRdb cleaned the public reads at Q25 with fastp, built clones with MiXCR and kept in-frame beta chains. When rows share a CDR3 protein, they turn into one entry using the most common DNA and genes. Counted in this sample were fewer than 750,000 distinct CDR3 sequences; roughly 15% of them appeared once. About an eighth of the sample goes to the ten largest clones. Sequenced input: blood. These TCRs come from a woman aged 45-65 years with Graves' ophthalmopathy.

This clonotype was observed at least ten times. The chain combines TRBV20-1 with TRBJ2-1; no reliable D call. The CDR3 is 13 amino acids. Germline V gene lookup returns CDR1 DFQATT and CDR2 SNEGSKA (reference sequence). Trimming took off 3 bases at V and 6 bases at J, with 12 bases between the two ends. The CDR3 loop reads CSARGGLLNEQFF. CDR3 nucleotides: TGCAGTGCTAGGGGCGGCTTACTCAATGAGCAGTTCTTC.

As regards this clonotype: Just one base apart from a much larger clone, this may be a read error. This chain joins TRBV28 and TRBJ2-3, with 12 nucleotides matching TRBD2. J gave up 5 bases and V 8 bases, and 11 bases lay outside the gene matches. The V gene's germline CDR1 is MDHEN and CDR2 SYDVKM. The CDR3 length is 16 residues. CDR3 sequence: CASCQPSGRALDTQYF. The CDR3 DNA reads as TGTGCCAGCTGCCAACCTAGCGGGAGGGCCTTAGATACGCAGTATTTT.

This clonotype turned up a few times. The V call is TRBV6-1, the J call TRBJ1-2; no reliable D call. Trimming removed 6 bases at V and 0 bases at J, with 11 bases between. This CDR3 is 14 amino acids long. Germline V gives CDR1 MNHNS, CDR2 SASEGT. The CDR3 coding sequence is TGTGCCAGCAGATCCGACGGGACTAACTATGGCTACACCTTC. Translating it yields CASRSDGTNYGYTF.

This clonotype was recorded many times. The chain combines TRBV3-1 with TRBJ1-1, with D possibly being TRBD1 (5 bases). The germline CDR1 and CDR2 sequences are LGHDT and YNNKEL (reference sequence). The germline V and J ends were trimmed by 0 bases and 5 bases, with 10 bases remaining between them. The CDR3 consists of 14 residues. CDR3 loop: CASSQDWGETEAFF. The DNA of the CDR3 is TGTGCCAGCAGCCAAGATTGGGGGGAAACTGAAGCTTTCTTT.

The rearrangement uses TRBV4-2 and TRBJ2-1; 10 bases map to TRBD2. This CDR3 contains 17 residues. Trimming removed 4 bases from V and 7 bases from J; junction bases left unmatched: 13. Looked up from germline, CDR1 is LGHNA and CDR2 is YNFKEQ. The CDR3 region has the DNA TGTGCCAGCAGCCGAGGACTAGCGGAGCCCCTCGGGAATGAGCAGTTCTTC. It encodes CASSRGLAEPLGNEQFF.

CDR3 loop: CASSRDSPNQPQHF. Written as DNA, the CDR3 is TGTGCCAGCAGCCGGGACAGCCCGAATCAGCCCCAGCATTTT. This rearrangement joins TRBV6-2 or TRBV6-3 to TRBJ1-5; 7 bases match TRBD1. The CDR3 extends over 14 amino acids. CDR1 and CDR2 from the germline V gene are MNHEY and SVGEGT. V was pared by 6 bases and J by 4 bases, with 6 bases of the junction left unmatched.

V gene TRBV28 combines with J gene TRBJ2-1; 10 nucleotides match TRBD1. The CDR3 is 14 residues long. Germline CDR1 reads MDHEN; CDR2 reads SYDVKM. Trimming took 3 bases from V and 8 from J; bases not matched to a gene: 4. CDR3 amino acids: CASSLTGGWDEQFF. Here the CDR3 DNA reads TGTGCCAGCAGTTTGACAGGGGGCTGGGATGAGCAGTTCTTC.

This clonotype was picked up many times. The genes are TRBV11-3 and TRBJ2-7, with D possibly TRBD2 on 5 matching bases. Germline CDR1 is SGHNT and CDR2 is YENEEA. The CDR3 has 17 residues. The V gene lost 1 base and the J gene lost 2 bases, with 18 bases spanning the gap. The CDR3 is CASSLGPSDWAAYEQYF. CDR3 nucleotides: TGTGCCAGCAGCTTAGGTCCTTCGGACTGGGCGGCCTACGAGCAGTACTTC.

This clonotype was recorded many times. This chain connects TRBV5-1 to TRBJ1-2; 9 positions match TRBD1. This CDR3 spans 17 amino acids. The germline gives CDR1 SGHRS, CDR2 YFSETQ. V shed 5 bases and J 0 bases; nucleotides not matched to a gene: 11. The CDR3 is CASRSGQGDLTNYGYTF. DNA for the CDR3: TGCGCCAGCAGGTCGGGACAGGGAGACTTAACTAACTATGGCTACACCTTC.

V usage is TRBV6-1 and J usage is TRBJ2-3, with 8 bases matching TRBD2. With V trimmed by 6 bases and J by 8 bases, 10 bases remained unmatched. The CDR3 totals 14 residues. Germline V lookup: CDR1 MNHNS, CDR2 SASEGT. CDR3 nucleotides: TGTGCCAGCAGCCGACTAGCGCCCGGCGGTACGCAGTATTTT. Translated, it gives CASSRLAPGGTQYF.

The V call is TRBV29-1, the J call TRBJ2-1; 14 bases match TRBD2. Trimming took 7 bases from V and 4 from J; bases not matched to a gene: 6. This CDR3 is 15 amino acids long. Looked up from germline, CDR1 is SQVTM and CDR2 is ANQGSEA. Here the CDR3 DNA reads TGCAGCGCTGGACTAGCGGGAGGTTTTTACAATGAGCAGTTCTTC. Protein: CSAGLAGGFYNEQFF.

Many counts were recorded for this clonotype. The junction differs from germline at one of its ends, possibly a read error. The V gene is TRBV5-1, the J gene TRBJ1-1; D not resolved. Germline V gene data show CDR1 as SGHRS and CDR2 as YFSETQ. The CDR3 loop spans 14 amino acids. The CDR3 protein is CTSSLRAAGTEAFF. CDR3 nucleotide sequence: TGCACCAGCAGCTTGAGGGCGGCAGGCACTGAAGCTTTCTTT.

The gene calls are TRBV4-3 and TRBJ2-1; unclear D gene. V was trimmed by 0 bases and J by 5 bases, leaving 2 bases between them. The CDR3 contains 12 residues. Germline V gene lookup returns CDR1 LGHNA and CDR2 YSLEER. The CDR3 sequence: CASSQENNEQFF. CDR3 nucleotide sequence: TGCGCCAGCAGCCAAGAGAACAATGAGCAGTTCTTC.

The table lists this clonotype with many counts. The chain is built from TRBV18 and TRBJ1-4; D gene unclear. The CDR3 length is 15 residues. CDR1 and CDR2 (germline): KGHSH, LQKENI. V was cut by 1 base and J by 3 bases, with 9 bases left in between. The CDR3 region has the DNA TGTGCCAGCTCACCACGGCGGACCTCTAATGAAAAACTGTTTTTT. It yields the protein CASSPRRTSNEKLFF.

This clonotype occurred a few times. This chain connects TRBV9 to TRBJ2-1; D not certain. The CDR3 runs to 16 residues. Trimming removed 3 bases at V and 0 bases at J, with 13 bases between. Germline V lookup: CDR1 SGDLS, CDR2 YYNGEE. CDR3 nucleotides: TGTGCCAGCAGCGCCCAGTTCGCCGGCTCCTACAATGAGCAGTTCTTC. Translation: CASSAQFAGSYNEQFF. The full variable domain, rest sourced from reference TRBV9 and TRBJ2-1, is DSGVTQTPKHLITATGQRVTLRCSPRSGDLSVYWYQQSLDQGLQFLIQYYNGEERAKGNILERFSAQQFPDLHSELNLSSLELGDSALYFCASSAQFAGSYNEQFFGPGTRLTVL.

This clonotype has ten or more counts. V and J are TRBV19 and TRBJ1-1; possibly TRBD1 for D (5 bases). This CDR3 is built from 14 residues. Germline V CDR1 and CDR2: LNHDA, SQIVND (reference sequence). The V end was cut by 5 bases, the J end by 1 base, with 11 bases between. The chain's CDR3 is CASSPGDRNTEAFF. In DNA, the CDR3 is TGTGCCAGTAGTCCCGGGGACCGGAACACTGAAGCTTTCTTT.

The sample holds many counts of this clonotype. The chain carries TRBV7-2 and TRBJ2-3, with 10 positions matching TRBD2. V dropped 7 bases and J dropped 4; count of bases not matched to a gene: 11. Germline V gives CDR1 SGHTA, CDR2 FQGNSA. The CDR3 sequence is 16 residues long. The CDR3 here is CASTQRRLAGADTQYF. CDR3 sequence (DNA): TGTGCCAGCACCCAAAGGAGACTAGCGGGTGCAGATACGCAGTATTTT.

This clonotype was recorded many times. V is TRBV30 and J is TRBJ2-7, with a tentative D call TRBD1 (6 bases). This CDR3 contains 12 residues. Trimming removed 7 bases from V and 0 bases from J, with 10 bases in between. Germline V gene sequence: CDR1 GTSNPN, CDR2 SVGIG (reference sequence). CDR3 in DNA: TGTGCCTTAGGGGACAACTCCTACGAGCAGTACTTC. It encodes CALGDNSYEQYF.

V is TRBV27 and J is TRBJ2-6; no clear D gene. CDR1 and CDR2 from the germline V gene are MNHEY and SMNVEV (reference sequence). This CDR3 is built from 15 residues. Trimming took off 5 bases at V and 0 bases at J, with 8 bases between the two ends. CDR3 sequence: CASSPSHSGANVLTF. The CDR3, as DNA: TGTGCCAGCAGTCCGAGTCACTCTGGGGCCAACGTCCTGACTTTC.

This clonotype was found many times. The chain recombines TRBV2 with TRBJ2-5; possibly TRBD1 for D (5 bases). The V gene's germline CDR1 is SNHLY and CDR2 FYNNEI. The V end lost 2 bases, the J end lost 5 bases, and 15 bases lay between the germline ends. The CDR3 spans 15 residues. The CDR3 reads CASSELMGLEETQYF. In nucleotides, the CDR3 is TGTGCCAGCAGTGAATTAATGGGGCTGGAGGAGACCCAGTACTTC. Looking up the rest from reference TRBV2 and TRBJ2-5 gives the full variable domain: EPEVTQTPSHQVTQMGQEVILRCVPISNHLYFYWYRQILGQKVEFLVSFYNNEISEKSEIFDDQFSVERPDGSNFTLKIRSTKLEDSAMYFCASSELMGLEETQYFGPGTRLLVL.

This clonotype occurred a few times. This may arise from a read error, as a much more abundant clone is one base away. The chain employs TRBV28 and TRBJ1-1, with D possibly matching TRBD1 (6 bases). The germline gives CDR1 MDHEN, CDR2 SYDVKM. There are 16 residues in the CDR3. CDR3 protein: CASRLSRRGIFPETFF. In nucleotides, the CDR3 is TGTGCCAGCAGGTTAAGTCGCAGGGGTATTTTCCCTGAAACTTTCTTT. Variable domain in full (rest from reference TRBV28 and TRBJ1-1): DVKVTQSSRYLVKRTGEKVFLECVQDMDHENMFWYRQDPGLGLRLIYFSYDVKMKEKGDIPEGYSVSREKKERFSLILESASTNQTSMYLCASRLSRRGIFPETFFGQGTRLTVV.